This record covers a single T cell receptor (beta chain). This clonotype was observed many times. Its target antigen remains unknown. The sample holds no much larger clone one base away, and base qualities are not on file. The method behind the library was 5' RACE. A second PCR of roughly 6 to 12 cycles was performed with a sample-barcoded 5' primer and a J-beta primer mix. Each TCR beta cDNA molecule received a unique molecular identifier from a template-switch 5' adaptor carrying 12 random nucleotides. At least 3 million CDR3-containing paired-end reads were obtained from each sample. The Mint cDNA synthesis kit, primed by a TRBC-specific oligonucleotide, was used to synthesize first-strand cDNA from all RNA. After uracil-DNA glycosylase treatment, a first 18-cycle PCR used universal primers M1SS and BC2_uni_R on all cDNA. The paper's data handling went like this. For normalization, 1 million high-quality reads, each with a distinct molecular identifier, were randomly selected from each sample. Instead of being binned into consensus sequences, reads with shared molecular identifiers were discarded. MiTCR, with a Q25 quality threshold and the strictest error-elimination algorithm, was used for CDR3 identification, clonotype clustering and error correction. Lower-bound total TCR beta diversity was estimated with a nonparametric unseen species model using Euler transformation. TCRdb applied fastp at Q25 and MiXCR to the public reads, then kept only in-frame beta chains. Here each entry gathers all rows of one CDR3 protein and keeps the most common genes and DNA. Here the V and J calls rest on TCRdb's processing, not on the authors' analysis. Across this sample there are fewer than 2,000,000 distinct CDR3 sequences, with approximately 39% seen only once. The ten largest account for around 23% of the sample.

CDR1 SGHTA and CDR2 FQGTGA were looked up in the germline V gene. V has 2 bases trimmed and J has 4 bases trimmed; junction bases matching no gene number 6. Its CDR3 holds 16 amino acids, cysteine through phenylalanine. Only the CDR3 part of the read is kept: 48 bases, read in frame from the first base. This sample is part of a study of blood T cells in healthy people across ages (dated by TCRdb to about 2015). Background for the entire study: Template switching captured roughly one uniquely barcoded TCR beta cDNA molecule per two T cells in model experiments. Using deep sequencing normalized with unique cDNA molecular identifiers, the study measured how TCR beta repertoire diversity changes with age. The donors were divided into four age groups: young (average approximately 17 years), middle-aged (about 40), aged (approximately 62) and long-lived (about 79). Donors of different ages were randomly distributed across sequencing lanes to avoid experimental bias. Two additional independent replicas of 1 million unique cDNA reads from the same blood draw were analyzed for two donors (one aged 18 to 29 and one aged 80 or older).

Paper-wide results and their limitations: A strong correlation was found between observed TCR beta diversity and the percentage of naive T cells measured by flow cytometry. Estimates of total diversity based on one million sequenced T cells were considered lower bounds and underestimates. Because donor CMV infection status was unknown, age-related changes in expanded clonotypes were potentially confounded. As age increased, observed TCR beta diversity per million T cells dropped in a roughly linear way, and a significant reduction was already evident by age 40. Compared with the aged group, the long-lived group had more naive CD4+ T cells, fewer expanded clones and increased TCR diversity, suggesting age selection. Because profiling used bulk unsorted PBMCs, naive and antigen-experienced compartments could not be compared conclusively.

Systemically healthy Caucasian individuals from Russia, approximately 39 in total and aged roughly 6 to 100 years, were included as donors. Each donor gave around 9 milliliters of peripheral blood, collected into EDTA-treated Vacutainer tubes. PBMCs were isolated by Ficoll-Paque density-gradient centrifugation, with at least 6 million obtained per sample. Total RNA, at least 6 micrograms per sample, was extracted from PBMCs with Trizol reagent. For every donor, an aliquot of PBMCs went through flow cytometry to measure the percentages of naive CD45RAhigh/CD27high T cells. Material: blood. The clonotype was recovered from a human donor in good health. The receptor chain draws on TRBV7-3 and TRBJ2-1, with 9 central nucleotides matching TRBD2. The DNA sequence is given as TGTGCCAGCAGCTTAGTAGGCGGGGGGGCTTACAATGAGCAGTTCTTC. It translates to CASSLVGGGAYNEQFF.